This section outlines one T cell receptor beta chain sequence together with its context. The antigen it binds to is not known. Base-call qualities are not available, and no considerably larger clone is one nucleotide away. The sample is drawn from a study of blood T cell repertoires in COVID-19 (dated by TCRdb to 2018 to 2021). Regarding the complete study: Collaborator samples came from the United States, Italy and Spain and covered acute and convalescent phases of COVID-19. The material from the prospective study consisted of cDNA or gDNA derived from T cells, B-cell-depleted T cells, or PBMCs. The dataset comprised deeply sampled blood TCRbeta repertoires from subjects exposed to, actively infected with, or recovered from COVID-19. The repertoires were released in a freely available public database intended as a resource for research on the immune response to SARS-CoV-2. The samples were drawn from two sources: the first 160 participants of the ongoing ImmuneRACE study, and over 1,000 subjects contributed by 6 global collaborators. Nearly every sample came with metadata listing a de-identified subject ID, COVID-19 status, age in years and sex. Where available, HLA class I and class II types were taken from metadata supplied by the sample provider and were not determined by assay-based typing.

Results and caveats for the whole study, not just this receptor: The amount of clinical and demographic metadata varied by source and participant and was provided uncurated.

TCRbeta CDR3 regions were amplified from genomic DNA by means of the immunoSEQ Assay, a bias-controlled multiplex PCR. The authors processed their data as follows. Nucleated cell counts per sample were estimated from amplification of reference gene primers within the assay. To quantify the absolute abundance of each unique TCRbeta CDR3 rearrangement, sequence reads were collapsed and filtered. For each sample, productive Simpson clonality was calculated by taking the square root of Simpson's diversity index across productive rearrangements. TCRdb mirrors the immuneACCESS table, restricted to in-frame sequences. Some clones are absent from its copies; in checked studies, under half trace to an unresolved V gene, and the reason for the others is unknown. V and J calls and clone size are as listed in that table; D and trimming were resolved from the DNA. The sample has about 240,000 clones on record, around 84% of them singletons. The ten largest clones capture approximately 3.2% of the sample.

From V the trimming removes 1 base and from J it removes 9 bases, while the gene matches leave 3 bases of the junction unaccounted for. Inclusive of the bounding cysteine and phenylalanine, the CDR3 is 15 residues long. The DNA shown is the 45-base CDR3, in frame from base 1. CDR1 and CDR2, looked up from the germline V gene, are MGHDK and SYGVNS. Each collaborating institution followed its own protocols to collect whole blood in K2EDTA tubes. For TCRbeta analysis, collaborators shipped samples as frozen whole blood, isolated PBMCs, or DNA extracted from either of those sample types. The clonotype originates from a woman between 18 and 29 years old with acute or convalescent COVID-19. Sample: peripheral blood. The rearrangement combines TRBV25-1 with TRBJ2-1, with 13 bases aligning to TRBD2. Here the CDR3 is given as CASSESGLAGVEQFF. The DNA sequence is TGTGCCAGCAGTGAATCTGGACTAGCGGGAGTTGAGCAGTTCTTC.